The 6 T cell receptor beta chains below all came from one sample that was sequenced in a study of blood T cell repertoires in COVID-19. Profiled with immunoSEQ multiplex PCR; TCRdb holds only in-frame clones, not every one. The sample lists 150,000 to 200,000 clones; approximately 81% were seen once. The sample consisted of peripheral blood. The source is a man aged 35 to 55 with acute or convalescent COVID-19.

The chain combines TRBV6-6 with TRBJ1-2; 7 bases agree with TRBD1. With 0 bases clipped from V and 6 bases from J, the junction kept 4 bases outside the gene matches. CDR3 length equals 14 residues. The V gene's germline CDR1 is MNHNY and CDR2 SVGAGI (reference sequence). In nucleotides, the CDR3 is TGTGCCAGCAGTTACTCGATACAGGGGAATGGCTACACCTTC. The encoded protein is CASSYSIQGNGYTF.

This chain connects TRBV5-6 to TRBJ2-4, with TRBD2 matching 7 bases. The CDR3 loop spans 14 amino acids. The germline V gene has CDR1 SGHDT and CDR2 YYEEEE. After removal of 0 bases from V and 6 bases from J, the junction contained 3 bases not matched to a gene. The CDR3, as DNA: TGTGCCAGCAGCTTGGCGGGGGGTCGAAACATTCAGTACTTC. Translation gives CASSLAGGRNIQYF.

The V gene is TRBV5-6, the J gene TRBJ1-5; 7 bases align to TRBD1. CDR3 length equals 14 residues. Trimming removed 1 base from V and 5 bases from J; junction bases left unmatched: 3. Germline CDR1 is SGHDT and CDR2 is YYEEEE. The CDR3 DNA reads as TGTGCCAGCAGCTTGTGGGACAGAGATCAGCCCCAGCATTTT. As protein: CASSLWDRDQPQHF.

The gene calls are TRBV4-2 and TRBJ2-1; 7 bases agree with TRBD1. This CDR3 comprises 16 residues. V lost 1 base to trimming and J lost 0 bases; unmatched junction nucleotides: 3. Germline V gives CDR1 LGHNA, CDR2 YNFKEQ. The CDR3 DNA reads TGTGCCAGCAGCCAAGGGGACAGAAGCTCCTACAATGAGCAGTTCTTC. It is translated as CASSQGDRSSYNEQFF.

V is TRBV28 and J is TRBJ1-2, with 8 positions matching TRBD1. Germline loops: CDR1 MDHEN, CDR2 SYDVKM. The CDR3 length is 15 residues. Trimming cost V 5 bases and J 5 bases; bases outside gene matches: 10. The CDR3 nucleotides are TGTGCCAGCAGTGAGGGTGGACAGGGCTATTATGGCTACACCTTC. Its protein product is CASSEGGQGYYGYTF.

The gene calls are TRBV9 and TRBJ1-1, with 7 nucleotides matching TRBD1. V shed 3 bases and J 5 bases; nucleotides not matched to a gene: 4. CDR3 length equals 13 residues. Germline CDR1 is SGDLS and CDR2 is YYNGEE. The CDR3 loop reads CASSGTGLTEAFF. The CDR3 region has the DNA TGTGCCAGCAGCGGGACAGGTCTAACTGAAGCTTTCTTT.